This TCR beta chain was recorded in a study of cytomegalovirus exposure and HLA in healthy donors. The J segment lost 6 bases and the V segment lost 4 bases, leaving 9 bases of the junction unmatched. Germline CDR1 is KGHSH and CDR2 is LQKENI. This CDR3 region has 16 residues. Study-wide points: Donors were assumed by presence/absence analyses to have roughly uniform sequencing depth. The likely origin of a cluster of highly shared sequence variants was a sequencing artifact.

Note on this clone: The target antigen is unknown.

The study ran its PCR with 60 Vbeta and 13 Jbeta primers. Here immunoSEQ multiplex PCR was the method, and the copy in TCRdb shows in-frame clones only, minus some. This table has around 140,000 clones, about four fifths appearing once. The receptor was derived from a woman in her thirties or forties in good health and CMV-seronegative. The chain is built from TRBV18 and TRBJ1-3, with 10 bases lining up with TRBD1. Input material: PBMCs. The CDR3 DNA follows: TGTGCCAGCTCACTTAATTCCGGGACAGGGGAAAACACCATATATTTT. This codes for CASSLNSGTGENTIYF.